A selection of T cell receptor beta chains follows, all from one sample in a study of cytomegalovirus exposure and HLA in healthy donors. Sequencing was performed with immunoSEQ multiplex PCR; in TCRdb, only in-frame clones are kept and a portion is missing. The sample contains some 140,000 clones, about 82% of which appear only once. Sample: PBMCs. Receptors originate from a female donor in good health and CMV-seropositive. Both conserved end residues are part of each CDR3. Fields, in order: V gene, clone size, CDR3 protein. Where a row states a size, it is once, few, many or the class of an expanded clone; other rows omit it.

>TRBV7-7|few
CASRRTGGIGNTIYF
>TRBV19|NA
CASTNFAGTGYNEQFF
>TRBV9|NA
CASSALPGEKLFF
>TRBV18|NA
CASSPSSSGSYEQYF
>TRBV5-4|few
CASSFGQDLYNEQFF
>TRBV4-1|NA
CASSQETAGGYGYTF
>TRBV6-1|NA
CASSVQTSEVTLNEQFF
>TRBV10-3|once
CAISETGARTEAFF
>TRBV14|NA
CASSHTLAGAKGTQYF
>TRBV5-5|NA
CASSGQPASYEQYF
>TRBV7-3|NA
CASSPTGGSTDTQYF
>TRBV5-6|NA
CASSLGLAGGWDEQFF
>TRBV5-6|few
CASSLFQVHTGELFF
>TRBV5-1|NA
CASSLGDTYTEAFF
>TRBV19|NA
CASSFAGVRHYGYTF
>TRBV7-6|NA
CASSSGHPSNEQFF
>TRBV18|NA
CASSQLTSGGSYEQYF
>TRBV5-5|NA
CASSRTSGGIYNEQFF
>TRBV30|few
CAWSSSGRGTGGYTF
>TRBV7-3|NA
CASSPYSGVHFLNEQFF
>TRBV5-6|NA
CASSLGLAGGTNTGELFF
>TRBV7-2|NA
CASSQGDGETQYF
>TRBV9|once
CASSVANGQGQGGYTF
>TRBV27|NA
CASSSHPPGEQFF
>TRBV14|NA
CASSQESGSYEQYF
>TRBV5-6|NA
CASSLARGLGYTF
>TRBV9|NA
CASSWRLGGALNEQFF
>TRBV6-5|NA
CASSYLHSLYGYTF
>TRBV5-1|NA
CASSFLVRGGSSYEQYF
>TRBV28|NA
CASSPQGSYEQYF
>TRBV29-1|NA
CSVIGATSVNTEAFF
>TRBV6-6|NA
CASSYFRQGYTGELFF
>TRBV4-2|many
CASSQEVESNTGELFF
>TRBV28|NA
CASSSRTSGRAYEQYF
>TRBV7-8|NA
CASSRQGNPTDTQYF
>TRBV10-3|few
CAISEGGTSWLF
>TRBV7-9|NA
CASSPGLADTDTQYF
>TRBV9|few
CASSFGSYNEQFF
>TRBV28|NA
CATEILNQPQHF
>TRBV5-1|NA
CASSLGPSQETQYF
>TRBV6-1|NA
CASSEALAGLTYEQYF
>TRBV6-5|once
CASSYRRDTEAFF
>TRBV2|NA
CASRGGGGATEAFF
>TRBV29-1|NA
CSVALASGTNSYNEQFF
>TRBV6-5|NA
CASSYGSHLNTEAFF